This T cell receptor (beta chain) comes out of a study of OX40 agonist ivuxolimab in advanced cancers. About the research overall: Prior anti-PD-1, anti-PD-L1 or anti-CTLA-4 therapy did not bar entry, and around 39% had some. Study results and caveats: Also present in some nonresponders was a low level of normalized T-cell clonal expansion.

Details on this clone: Its antigen is undetermined.

Germline-derived CDR1 and CDR2 are LNHNV and YYDKDF (reference sequence). Trimming removed 0 bases at V and 7 bases at J, with 10 bases between. CDR3 length: 13 amino acids. With autoimmune disease history or systemic immunosuppression, patients were excluded. Clones were read by immunoSEQ multiplex PCR, and TCRdb kept only the in-frame ones, dropping some. Among over 40,000 clones listed, approximately 89% were seen once. The clonotype originates from an adult with an advanced solid tumor such as melanoma, head and neck, liver or kidney cancer. V and J are TRBV15 and TRBJ2-7; D is undetermined. The sample in question was CD4+ or CD8+ T cells sorted from blood, obtained in a trial of the OX40 agonist ivuxolimab. The CDR3 region is CATSRDRGREQYF. The CDR3 nucleotides read TGTGCCACCAGCAGAGATCGAGGCCGGGAGCAGTACTTC.